Following are 7 T cell receptor beta chains from one sample sequenced in a study of blood T cells in healthy people across ages. Combining a sample-barcoded 5' primer with a J-beta primer mix, a second PCR ran for 7 to 11 cycles. TCRdb processed the 5' RACE reads anew with MiXCR; each CDR3 protein has one entry. Altogether 1.5 million to 2 million distinct CDR3 sequences are present, around 50% being singletons, with the ten largest covering over 2%. Sequencing used blood. These receptors all come from a woman in her thirties or forties in good health.

This clonotype appeared once. V gene TRBV4-3 combines with J gene TRBJ1-6; 7 positions match TRBD1. V lost 3 bases and J lost 1; bases outside the gene matches: 3. The CDR3 totals 16 residues. CDR1 is LGHNA and CDR2 is YSLEER in the germline V gene. Here the CDR3 reads CASSQKQGSYNSPLHF. CDR3 DNA sequence: TGCGCCAGCAGCCAGAAACAGGGGTCCTATAATTCACCCCTCCACTTT.

The V gene is TRBV20-1, the J gene TRBJ1-4, with D possibly being TRBD1 (6 bases). Germline V gene lookup returns CDR1 DFQATT and CDR2 SNEGSKA (reference sequence). V lost 2 bases to trimming and J lost 8 bases, with 21 bases between them. The CDR3 length is 16 residues. In nucleotides, the CDR3 is TGCAGTGCTAGACCGGTAAAACAGGGAGTAGGGGAAAAACTGTTTTTT. Translated, it gives CSARPVKQGVGEKLFF.

This clonotype appeared a few times. The chain links TRBV20-1 to TRBJ2-7, with 7 bases that match TRBD1. The CDR3 has 15 residues. J lost 2 bases, V lost 0 bases, and 7 bases had no gene match. Germline V gives CDR1 DFQATT, CDR2 SNEGSKA (reference sequence). The CDR3 reads CSARDAGGTTYEQYF. The CDR3 DNA follows: TGCAGTGCTAGAGACGCAGGGGGTACGACCTACGAGCAGTACTTC.

V is TRBV6-5 and J is TRBJ2-3; tentative D call: TRBD2 (5 bases). The CDR3 has 14 amino acids. Trimming cost V 2 bases and J 12 bases, with 18 bases left between them. Germline V CDR1 and CDR2: MNHEY, SVGAGI. CDR3 in amino acids: CASSYRREGYSQYF. CDR3 nucleotides: TGTGCCAGCAGTTACCGTCGAGAGGGCTATTCACAGTATTTT.

The chain links TRBV7-9 to TRBJ2-1; D may be TRBD1 (5 bases). CDR1 and CDR2 from the germline V gene are SEHNR and FQNEAQ (reference sequence). The CDR3 covers 14 residues. Trimming removed 1 base from V and 8 bases from J, with 12 bases in between. CDR3 amino acids: CASSLVGAVDEQFF. In nucleotides, the CDR3 is TGTGCCAGCAGCTTAGTAGGGGCCGTCGATGAGCAGTTCTTC. The entire variable domain, with the rest obtained from reference TRBV7-9 and TRBJ2-1, is as follows: DTGVSQNPRHKITKRGQNVTFRCDPISEHNRLYWYRQTLGQGPEFLTYFQNEAQLEKSRLLSDRFSAERPKGSFSTLEIQRTEQGDSAMYLCASSLVGAVDEQFFGPGTRLTVL.

The gene calls are TRBV7-2 and TRBJ2-3; TRBD1 is a possible D gene (6 bases). Trimming shortened V by 4 bases and J by 4 bases, and 18 bases separated the two germline ends. Germline assignment: CDR1 SGHTA and CDR2 FQGNSA. The CDR3 covers 16 residues. CDR3 coding DNA: TGTGCCAGCAGCTCCCCTCTGGGGGCTGGCCCAGATACGCAGTATTTT. Translating gives CASSSPLGAGPDTQYF.

The CDR3 sequence is CAFQAGTTYEQYF. As DNA, the CDR3 is TGTGCCTTTCAAGCAGGGACAACCTACGAGCAGTACTTC. This chain links TRBV7-9 with TRBJ2-7; possible D gene TRBD1, 6 bases. The CDR3 is 13 amino acids. Germline V gene lookup returns CDR1 SEHNR and CDR2 FQNEAQ (reference sequence). With 11 bases removed from V and 2 bases from J, the gap between germline ends came to 16 bases.